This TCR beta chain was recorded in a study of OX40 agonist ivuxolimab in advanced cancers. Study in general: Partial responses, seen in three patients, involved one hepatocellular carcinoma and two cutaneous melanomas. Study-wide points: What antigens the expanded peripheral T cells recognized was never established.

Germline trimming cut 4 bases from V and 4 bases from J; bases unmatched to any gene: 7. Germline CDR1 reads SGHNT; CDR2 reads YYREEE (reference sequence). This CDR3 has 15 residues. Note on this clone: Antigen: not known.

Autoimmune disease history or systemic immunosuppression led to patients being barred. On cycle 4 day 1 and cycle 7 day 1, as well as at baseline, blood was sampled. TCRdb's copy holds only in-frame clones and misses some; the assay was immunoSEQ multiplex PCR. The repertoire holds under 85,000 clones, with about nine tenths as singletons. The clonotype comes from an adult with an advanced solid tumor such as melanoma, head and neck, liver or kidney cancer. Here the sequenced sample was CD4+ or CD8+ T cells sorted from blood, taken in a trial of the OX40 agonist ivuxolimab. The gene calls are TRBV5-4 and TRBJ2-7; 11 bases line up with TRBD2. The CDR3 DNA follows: TGTGCCAGCAGCCCCGGGACTAGCGGCCTATACGAGCAGTACTTC. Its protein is CASSPGTSGLYEQYF.